Listed below are T cell receptor beta chains from one sample, sequenced in a study of blood T cell repertoires in COVID-19. The repertoire was sequenced with immunoSEQ multiplex PCR; TCRdb's copy has only in-frame clones and lacks some. The sample holds some 200,000 clones, 83% seen once. Sequences were obtained from peripheral blood. The origin of the receptors is a woman aged 40 to 49 with acute or convalescent COVID-19. The CDR3 runs from the conserved cysteine through the conserved F or W. The D gene is left open where the match is weak. Rows give clone size only sometimes, using once, few, many, or a class for an expanded clone.

size	V	J	D	DNA	CDR3
-	TRBV5-1	TRBJ2-2	TRBD1	TGCGCCAGCAGCCCGGGACAGGGGGGCACCGGGGAGCTGTTTTTT	CASSPGQGGTGELFF
-	TRBV12-3/TRBV12-4	TRBJ1-2	-	TGTGCCAGCAGCTATGATAACTATGGCTACACCTTC	CASSYDNYGYTF
-	TRBV10-1	TRBJ2-7	TRBD2	TGCGCCAGCAGAAAGGACGGGGGGTACGAGCAGTACTTC	CASRKDGGYEQYF
few	TRBV7-9	TRBJ1-6	TRBD1	TGTGCCAGCTCCCACAGACAGGGAGATAATTCACCCCTCCACTTT	CASSHRQGDNSPLHF
-	TRBV28	TRBJ2-7	TRBD2	TGTGCCAGCAGGAGGGGGACTAGCGGGGGAACCTACGAGCAGTACTTC	CASRRGTSGGTYEQYF
-	TRBV3-1/TRBV3-2	TRBJ2-5	TRBD2	TGTGCCAGCAGCCAAGTGGGACTAGCGGGGGGTGAGACCCAGTACTTC	CASSQVGLAGGETQYF
-	TRBV6-5	TRBJ2-1	-	TGTGCCAGCACCTTTGGGGGGAATGAGCAGTTCTTC	CASTFGGNEQFF
-	TRBV5-1	TRBJ2-3	TRBD2	TGCGCCAGCAGCCGCGGGACTAGCGGGGGGAGGGCAGATACGCAGTATTTT	CASSRGTSGGRADTQYF
-	TRBV11-1	TRBJ2-7	TRBD2	TGTGCCAGCAGCTTCAGACTAGCGGGGGAATCCGGCGAGCAGTACTTC	CASSFRLAGESGEQYF
-	TRBV18	TRBJ1-4	-	TGTGCCAGCTCCACAACCGCAACTAATGAAAAACTGTTTTTT	CASSTTATNEKLFF
-	TRBV2	TRBJ1-1	-	TGTGCCAGCAGTGGGGACACCTACGAAGCTTTCTTT	CASSGDTYEAFF
-	TRBV11-3	TRBJ2-1	TRBD2	TGTGCCAGCAGCTTTAGCGGGACCTCCTACAATGAGCAGTTCTTC	CASSFSGTSYNEQFF
-	TRBV10-3	TRBJ2-2	TRBD1	TGTGCCATCAGTGGTTCGGCAGGGGGAGTGAACACCGGGGAGCTGTTTTTT	CAISGSAGGVNTGELFF
-	TRBV6-5	TRBJ2-7	-	TGTGCCAGTAGCGGCTCCTACGAGCAGTACTTC	CASSGSYEQYF
-	TRBV6-2/TRBV6-3	TRBJ2-3	TRBD2	TGTGCCAGCAGTTACTCGTACGGGAGGGGGACAGATACGCAGTATTTT	CASSYSYGRGTDTQYF
-	TRBV5-5	TRBJ2-7	-	TGTGCCAGCAGCTTGGGGTCAGGCAGGTACTACGAGCAGTACTTC	CASSLGSGRYYEQYF
-	TRBV19	TRBJ1-4	-	TGTGCCAGTAGTACTCAAAAGATGGGCCTCAAACTGTTTTTT	CASSTQKMGLKLFF
-	TRBV7-7	TRBJ2-1	TRBD2	TGTGCCAGCAGCTTAGTGCTAGCGGAATACAATGAGCAGTTCTTC	CASSLVLAEYNEQFF
-	TRBV11-3	TRBJ2-1	TRBD2	TGTGCCAGCAGCCTGGTAGCGGGGGGGCCTAGGAATGAGCAGTTCTTC	CASSLVAGGPRNEQFF
few	TRBV7-9	TRBJ2-1	-	TGTGCCAGCAGCTTAGGCCCCGTACTCAATGAGCAGTTCTTC	CASSLGPVLNEQFF
once	TRBV28	TRBJ2-1	-	TGTGCCAGCAGTTTGGAGGATGAGCAGTTCTTC	CASSLEDEQFF
-	TRBV7-2	TRBJ2-7	TRBD1	TGTGCCAGCAGCAAAATGGGACAGTTTACCAACGAGCAGTACTTC	CASSKMGQFTNEQYF
-	TRBV2	TRBJ1-3	TRBD1	TGTGCCAGCAGATTGACAGGGGCATCTGGAAACACCATATATTTT	CASRLTGASGNTIYF
-	TRBV3-1/TRBV3-2	TRBJ2-2	-	TGTGCCAGCAGCCCCACTAGTACTAACACCGGGGAGCTGTTTTTT	CASSPTSTNTGELFF
once	TRBV12-3/TRBV12-4	TRBJ1-3	TRBD1	TGTGCCAGTGACAGGGTGGGTGGAAACACCATATATTTT	CASDRVGGNTIYF
-	TRBV6-5	TRBJ1-4	TRBD1	TGTGCCAGCAGCCTAACAGGGGCTAATGAAAAACTGTTTTTT	CASSLTGANEKLFF
-	TRBV2	TRBJ2-1	TRBD1	TGTGCCAGCAAGGGACAGGAGCAGTTCTTC	CASKGQEQFF
-	TRBV15	TRBJ2-1	TRBD1	TGTGCCACCAGCAGACGTCCACCCTTCCGGGACAGGGAGGTCAATGAGCAGTTCTTC	CATSRRPPFRDREVNEQFF
once	TRBV6-2/TRBV6-3	TRBJ2-2	TRBD1	TGTGCCAGCAGTTACCGGACAGGACCGAACACCGGGGAGCTGTTTTTT	CASSYRTGPNTGELFF
-	TRBV7-8	TRBJ1-1	-	TGTGCCAGCAGCTTCTCCAAACACGCGAACACTGAAGCTTTCTTT	CASSFSKHANTEAFF
-	TRBV7-9	TRBJ2-7	-	TGTGCCAGCAGCTCCCCTAGCTACGAGCAGTACTTC	CASSSPSYEQYF
once	TRBV7-2	TRBJ2-2	TRBD2	TGTGCCAGCAGTCCTCTAGCGGGGTCCCCCACCGGGGAGCTGTTTTTT	CASSPLAGSPTGELFF
-	TRBV27	TRBJ2-3	TRBD2	TGTGCCAGCAGTCCCCGGCGGGGGTCCGGCGGTACAGATACGCAGTATTTT	CASSPRRGSGGTDTQYF
-	TRBV5-1	TRBJ2-5	-	TGCGCCAGCTCACCCAGGGCGTTGTGGGAGACCCAGTACTTC	CASSPRALWETQYF
-	TRBV6-6	TRBJ2-1	TRBD1	TGTGCCAGCTTACAGGAAAACAGGGGGCTGGGGGAGCAGTTCTTC	CASLQENRGLGEQFF
-	TRBV19	TRBJ2-7	-	TGTGCCAGTAGTCCAAGACAGGTCTCAACCTACGAGCAGTACTTC	CASSPRQVSTYEQYF
-	TRBV6-2/TRBV6-3	TRBJ2-7	TRBD2	TGTGCCAGCAGTTACTCGATTACGTCGGGAGGGTACGAGCAGTACTTC	CASSYSITSGGYEQYF
-	TRBV18	TRBJ2-2	-	TGTGCCAGCTCCATATTTGGGAGTTCGAACACCGGGGAGCTGTTTTTT	CASSIFGSSNTGELFF
-	TRBV9	TRBJ2-3	-	TGTGCCAGCAGCGTAGGAGTGGGAGAGGGAACAGATACGCAGTATTTT	CASSVGVGEGTDTQYF
-	TRBV4-1	TRBJ2-7	TRBD1	TGCGCCAGCAGCCAGTTGACAGGGGGACCCTACGAGCAGTACTTC	CASSQLTGGPYEQYF
-	TRBV7-2	TRBJ2-1	TRBD2	TGTGCCAGCAGCCCCCTTCTAGCGGGGGGCTACAATGAGCAGTTCTTC	CASSPLLAGGYNEQFF
-	TRBV18	TRBJ2-1	-	TGTGCCAGCTCACCACTCGACAGCTCCTACAATGAGCAGTTCTTC	CASSPLDSSYNEQFF
many	TRBV4-1	TRBJ2-3	TRBD2	TGCGCCAGCAGCCAAGGGGGACTAGCGGGCCCCTACACAGATACGCAGTATTTT	CASSQGGLAGPYTDTQYF
-	TRBV4-2	TRBJ1-1	-	TGTGCCAGCAGCCAGCCCCCGGGACACCCTGAAGCTTTCTTT	CASSQPPGHPEAFF
-	TRBV18	TRBJ1-5	-	TGTGCCAGCTCAGCACAAGACAGAATCAATCAGCCCCAGCATTTT	CASSAQDRINQPQHF
-	TRBV2	TRBJ1-3	-	TGTGCCAGCAGTGAAATCGGGGGATTAGAAGGATCTGGAAACACCATATATTTT	CASSEIGGLEGSGNTIYF
-	TRBV7-2	TRBJ2-7	TRBD1	TGTGCCAGCAGCTCGGGACAGCGAACCGAGCAGTACTTC	CASSSGQRTEQYF
-	TRBV28	TRBJ1-2	-	TGTGCCAGCGCCCCTGCAGGGTCTCAATATGGCTACACCTTC	CASAPAGSQYGYTF
-	TRBV19	TRBJ2-6	TRBD1	TGTGCCAGTAGTCGTCAGGGGGCCACCGGGGCCAACGTCCTGACTTTC	CASSRQGATGANVLTF
-	TRBV3-1/TRBV3-2	TRBJ2-2	-	TGTGCCAGCAGCCAAGTAAACAGACCCACCGGGGAGCTGTTTTTT	CASSQVNRPTGELFF
-	TRBV30	TRBJ2-1	-	TGTGCCTGGGCTAGGGGCTGGATAGGCAATGAGCAGTTCTTC	CAWARGWIGNEQFF
once	TRBV4-2	TRBJ1-1	-	TGTGCCAGCAGCCAAGTGGGGGCGCGAGCTTTCTTT	CASSQVGARAFF
-	TRBV2	TRBJ2-2	TRBD1	TGTGCCAGCAGCGGACAGGGAGTTACCGGGGAGCTGTTTTTT	CASSGQGVTGELFF
-	TRBV5-8	TRBJ1-5	TRBD1	TGTGCCAGCAGCTTAGGACAGGGGTTTCAGCCCCAGCATTTT	CASSLGQGFQPQHF
-	TRBV18	TRBJ2-2	-	TGTGCCAGCTCACTTCAGGGGAACACCGGGGAGCTGTTTTTT	CASSLQGNTGELFF
few	TRBV15	TRBJ1-4	-	TGTGCCACCAGCAGCGGAGTTCGTGCAGCTAATGAAAAACTGTTTTTT	CATSSGVRAANEKLFF
-	TRBV6-2/TRBV6-3	TRBJ2-6	TRBD1	TGTGCCAGCAGCGAAAGACAGGGATCAGGGGCCAACGTCCTGACTTTC	CASSERQGSGANVLTF
-	TRBV19	TRBJ2-1	TRBD2	TGTGCCAGTACAATGAGGGCGGGGGTTCGTGGTAATGAGCAGTTCTTC	CASTMRAGVRGNEQFF
-	TRBV5-4	TRBJ2-1	TRBD2	TGTGCCAGCAGCTTGGTCGGGGGGGAAAGAAATGAGCAGTTCTTC	CASSLVGGERNEQFF
-	TRBV6-5	TRBJ2-7	-	TGTGCCAGCACCAGGGAGCTGGGGGGATACGAGCAGTACTTC	CASTRELGGYEQYF